This T cell receptor (beta chain) was sequenced in a study of T-cell memory formation after mild COVID-19. Study-level results: Some clones that responded turned up in pre-infection memory, which suggests that cross-reactive memory joined in.

TCR alpha and TCR beta cDNA libraries carrying sample barcodes and UMIs came from 5'RACE with constant-segment primers. MiXCR, applied by TCRdb to the 5' RACE reads, yields one record per CDR3 protein. The repertoire holds roughly 310,000 distinct CDR3 sequences, 15% to 20% seen once, with around a fifth in the top ten. A word on this clonotype: What it recognizes is unknown.

This sequence was found in a man between 18 and 35 years old who had mild COVID-19 (a few samples of this study predate the infection). Cell type and time point are not known. Source material: PBMCs or a T cell subset sorted from them (not recorded which).

The DNA for the CDR3 is TGTGCCAGCAGCTTAGCTGGGTTCTCGGGTAAGCAGTTCTTC. It is translated as CASSLAGFSGKQFF. V and J are TRBV7-2 and TRBJ2-1, with no clear D. V gave up 0 bases and J gave up 11 bases, with 14 bases separating them. Germline V gives CDR1 SGHTA, CDR2 FQGNSA. This CDR3 has 14 residues.